Below, 14 T cell receptor beta chains from the same sample are listed, as sequenced in a study of cytomegalovirus exposure and HLA in healthy donors. The PCR made use of 60 Vbeta and 13 Jbeta primers. Some clones are missing from TCRdb's copy, which holds only in-frame ones; the method was immunoSEQ multiplex PCR. This sample has some 160,000 clones, with about 73% found just once. Specimen: PBMCs. Receptors were obtained from a middle-aged woman in good health and CMV-seronegative.

The chain joins TRBV2 to TRBJ2-3, with 14 nucleotides matching TRBD2. Unmatched junction bases numbered 19, after V lost 8 bases and J lost 9 bases. The length of the CDR3 is 18 residues. Germline values: CDR1 SNHLY, CDR2 FYNNEI. The CDR3 loop reads CASSGLAGGLGARDTQYF. The CDR3 coding sequence is TGTGCCAGCTCCGGACTAGCGGGGGGTCTTGGGGCGAGGGACACGCAGTATTTT.

This clone was observed a handful of times. The chain uses TRBV7-9 and TRBJ1-4; 10 bases fit TRBD1. V was clipped by 5 bases and J by 7 bases; unmatched bases: 7. The CDR3 sequence is 15 residues long. Germline V gene sequence: CDR1 SEHNR, CDR2 FQNEAQ (reference sequence). The CDR3 region is CASSPGGQGVEKLFF. CDR3 nucleotides: TGTGCCAGCAGCCCCGGAGGACAGGGGGTTGAAAAACTGTTTTTT.

The rearrangement joins TRBV9 to TRBJ2-1; D might be TRBD2 (5 bases). CDR1 is SGDLS and CDR2 is YYNGEE in the germline V gene. The germline V and J ends were trimmed by 4 bases and 9 bases, with 14 bases remaining between them. This CDR3 comprises 13 residues. CDR3 bases: TGTGCCAGCAGCCTAGGGAGTGCGCCTGAGCAGTTCTTC. Its protein product is CASSLGSAPEQFF.

This chain links TRBV7-2 with TRBJ2-1, with 12 bases matching TRBD2. This CDR3 comprises 18 residues. Germline V CDR1 and CDR2: SGHTA, FQGNSA. V was pared by 2 bases and J by 2 bases, with 7 bases of the junction left unmatched. The CDR3 DNA sequence: TGTGCCAGCAGCTTACGACTAGCGGGGGCCCTTCCCTACAATGAGCAGTTCTTC. It translates to CASSLRLAGALPYNEQFF.

This clone has a handful of counts. The V and J genes are TRBV5-6 and TRBJ1-1, with a weak D call TRBD1 (5 bases). Trimming left V 2 bases short and J 4 bases short, with 9 bases between. The CDR3 runs 13 residues. Germline CDR1 is SGHDT and CDR2 is YYEEEE. The CDR3 sequence is CASSLWGGTEAFF. CDR3 bases: TGTGCCAGCAGCTTATGGGGGGGCACTGAAGCTTTCTTT. Full variable domain (outside the CDR3, taken from reference TRBV5-6 and TRBJ1-1): DAGVTQSPTHLIKTRGQQVTLRCSPKSGHDTVSWYQQALGQGPQFIFQYYEEEERQRGNFPDRFSGHQFPNYSSELNVNALLLGDSALYLCASSLWGGTEAFFGQGTRLTVV.

V and J are TRBV5-1 and TRBJ2-7, with a weak D call TRBD2 (6 bases). The germline CDR1 and CDR2 sequences are SGHRS and YFSETQ. This CDR3 contains 14 residues. The V end lost 5 bases, the J end lost 3 bases, and 15 bases lay between the germline ends. The CDR3 loop is CASSSTGSNYEQYF. In nucleotides, the CDR3 is TGCGCCAGCAGTTCCACCGGGAGCAACTACGAGCAGTACTTC.

V and J are TRBV5-1 and TRBJ1-1; 8 nucleotides agree with TRBD1. CDR1 and CDR2 from the germline V gene are SGHRS and YFSETQ. The trim removed 5 bases at V and 7 bases at J, leaving 7 bases unmatched. This CDR3 spans 13 amino acids. The CDR3 protein is CASRMETGVEAFF. DNA for the CDR3: TGCGCCAGCAGGATGGAGACAGGGGTTGAAGCTTTCTTT.

V gene TRBV5-1 combines with J gene TRBJ2-7; TRBD1 is a possible D gene (5 bases). The CDR3 length is 13 residues. CDR1 is SGHRS, CDR2 YFSETQ, per germline. Trimming shortened V by 3 bases and J by 3 bases, and 10 bases separated the two germline ends. The CDR3 loop is CASSWVGDYEQYF. In DNA, the CDR3 is TGCGCCAGCAGCTGGGTAGGGGACTACGAGCAGTACTTC.

This clone was observed a few times. The sample has other DNA sequences that encode this CDR3 too. V gene TRBV6-5 combines with J gene TRBJ1-1; D gene uncertain. This CDR3 has 13 amino acids. V lost 2 bases to trimming and J lost 0 bases, with 4 bases between them. In germline, CDR1 is MNHEY, CDR2 SVGAGI. CDR3 coding DNA: TGTGCCAGCAGTTACGAGGTGAACACTGAAGCTTTCTTT. It specifies CASSYEVNTEAFF.

The CDR3: CASSETQTQYF. The CDR3 coding sequence is TGTGCCAGCAGTGAAACTCAGACCCAGTACTTC. This chain joins TRBV6-1 and TRBJ2-5; no reliable D call. The germline CDR1 and CDR2 sequences are MNHNS and SASEGT. This CDR3 region has 11 residues. V shed 2 bases and J shed 6 bases, with 4 bases lying between them.

J is TRBJ2-5 and V is TRBV7-2; TRBD1 matches 8 bases. The CDR3 extends over 15 amino acids. After removal of 4 bases from V and 5 bases from J, the junction contained 9 bases not matched to a gene. Germline V gene lookup returns CDR1 SGHTA and CDR2 FQGNSA. The CDR3 DNA reads as TGTGCCAGCAGCTCATCCCGGACAGGGAGGGAGACCCAGTACTTC. It is translated as CASSSSRTGRETQYF.

V gene TRBV9 combines with J gene TRBJ1-6, with TRBD1 as a possible D gene (6 bases). The CDR3 sequence is 15 residues long. With 4 bases removed from V and 10 bases from J, the gap between germline ends came to 18 bases. Germline V gene sequence: CDR1 SGDLS, CDR2 YYNGEE. The CDR3: CASSLEQGLASPLHF. In nucleotides, the CDR3 is TGTGCCAGCAGCCTCGAGCAGGGGCTGGCCTCACCCCTCCACTTT. The complete variable domain, with remaining parts taken from reference TRBV9 and TRBJ1-6, reads DSGVTQTPKHLITATGQRVTLRCSPRSGDLSVYWYQQSLDQGLQFLIQYYNGEERAKGNILERFSAQQFPDLHSELNLSSLELGDSALYFCASSLEQGLASPLHFGNGTRLTVT.

The rearrangement uses TRBV12-5 and TRBJ2-3; weak D call: TRBD2 (7 bases). Looked up from germline, CDR1 is LGHNT and CDR2 is FRNRAP. The CDR3 has 13 amino acids. Trimming left V 8 bases short and J 2 bases short, with 11 bases between. The chain's CDR3 is CASSGGFTDTQYF. DNA for the CDR3: TGTGCTAGTTCGGGGGGCTTCACAGATACGCAGTATTTT.

The chain links TRBV19 to TRBJ1-6, with 9 positions matching TRBD1. J lost 0 bases, V lost 3 bases, and 12 bases had no gene match. The CDR3 totals 20 residues. Germline V gives CDR1 LNHDA, CDR2 SQIVND (reference sequence). CDR3 DNA: TGTGCCAGTAGTATTCACCCTGGGGGACAGGGAAGCTCCTATAATTCACCCCTCCACTTT. Its protein is CASSIHPGGQGSSYNSPLHF.